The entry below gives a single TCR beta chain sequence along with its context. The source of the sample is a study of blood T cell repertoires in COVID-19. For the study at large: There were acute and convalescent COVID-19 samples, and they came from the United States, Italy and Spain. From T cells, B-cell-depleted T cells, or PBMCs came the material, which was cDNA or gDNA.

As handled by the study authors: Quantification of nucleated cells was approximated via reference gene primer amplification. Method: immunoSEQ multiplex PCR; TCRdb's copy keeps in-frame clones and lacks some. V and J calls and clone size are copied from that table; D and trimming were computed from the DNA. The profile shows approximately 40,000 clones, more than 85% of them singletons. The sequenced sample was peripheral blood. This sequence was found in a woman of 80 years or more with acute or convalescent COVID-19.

CDR3 region: CASSQGAPNEKLFF. CDR3 sequence (DNA): TGTGCCAGCTCACAGGGGGCCCCTAATGAAAAACTGTTTTTT. This chain uses TRBV18 with TRBJ1-4; TRBD1 matches 7 bases. The ends lost 4 bases at V and 3 bases at J; junction bases unmatched: 2. This CDR3 has 14 residues. In germline, CDR1 is KGHSH, CDR2 LQKENI.